These 27 T cell receptor beta chains share one sample of origin, sequenced in a study of OX40 agonist ivuxolimab in advanced cancers. TCRdb's copy holds only in-frame clones and misses some; the assay was immunoSEQ multiplex PCR. The repertoire holds about 110,000 clones, with roughly nine tenths as singletons. Sequenced material: CD4+ or CD8+ T cells sorted from blood, taken in a trial of the OX40 agonist ivuxolimab. The receptors come from an adult with an advanced solid tumor such as melanoma, head and neck, liver or kidney cancer.

As DNA, the CDR3 is TGTGCCAGCAGCCTTTCGGGGGGCCCCTACGAGCAGTACTTC. This encodes CASSLSGGPYEQYF. The chain uses TRBV6-5 and TRBJ2-7; the D gene is possibly TRBD2 (7 bases). Trimming took 6 bases from V and 2 from J, leaving 14 bases between them. CDR3 size: 14 residues. Germline CDR1 reads MNHEY; CDR2 reads SVGAGI.

The chain joins TRBV27 to TRBJ2-7; 10 bases map to TRBD1. The CDR3 has 16 residues. The germline CDR1 and CDR2 sequences are MNHEY and SMNVEV (reference sequence). The ends lost 5 bases at V and 2 bases at J; junction bases unmatched: 9. CDR3 loop: CASSQRQGAYPYEQYF. The DNA of the CDR3 is TGTGCCAGCAGTCAGCGACAGGGGGCCTACCCCTACGAGCAGTACTTC.

The chain carries TRBV7-2 and TRBJ1-2, with TRBD1 matching 8 bases. Germline V lookup: CDR1 SGHTA, CDR2 FQGNSA. This CDR3 is built from 15 residues. With 3 bases clipped from V and 4 bases from J, the junction kept 7 bases outside the gene matches. The CDR3 bases are TGTGCCAGCAGCTTGACAGGGGTCGGTGCCTATGGCTACACCTTC. Translation: CASSLTGVGAYGYTF.

V usage is TRBV4-3 and J usage is TRBJ1-5; D is uncertain. Germline loops: CDR1 LGHNA, CDR2 YSLEER. With 0 bases removed from V and 9 bases from J, the gap between germline ends came to 12 bases. The CDR3 length is 14 residues. The CDR3 DNA is TGCGCCAGCAGCCAAGACGCCCGGGAGTCGCCCCAGCATTTT. It codes for CASSQDARESPQHF.

V usage is TRBV5-6 and J usage is TRBJ2-2; TRBD2 is a possible D gene (5 bases). With 7 bases removed from V and 7 bases from J, the gap between germline ends came to 11 bases. Germline assignment: CDR1 SGHDT and CDR2 YYEEEE. The CDR3 is 12 residues long. CDR3 sequence reads: CASSGFSGELFF. CDR3 bases: TGTGCCAGCTCGGGGTTCAGCGGGGAGCTGTTTTTT.

This clone was counted once. The V call is TRBV30, the J call TRBJ1-1; no firm D call. The CDR3 runs 12 residues. With 0 bases removed from V and 6 bases from J, the gap between germline ends came to 8 bases. The germline V gene has CDR1 GTSNPN and CDR2 SVGIG (reference sequence). The CDR3, as DNA: TGTGCCTGGAGTGTGTCTCCACCTGAAGCTTTCTTT. It codes for CAWSVSPPEAFF.

The chain is built from TRBV29-1 and TRBJ2-7; D not resolved. The germline V and J ends were trimmed by 6 bases and 3 bases, with 21 bases remaining between them. CDR1 is SQVTM, CDR2 ANQGSEA, per germline. The CDR3 covers 15 residues. The DNA for the CDR3 is TGCAGCGTGGCCCCCAGCACGGATCCCTACTACGAGCAGTACTTC. This gives the protein CSVAPSTDPYYEQYF.

V and J are TRBV5-5 and TRBJ1-1; a possible D gene is TRBD1 (6 bases). The CDR3 has 17 amino acids. From germline, CDR1 is SGHKS and CDR2 YYEKEE (reference sequence). The ends were cut back, 6 bases at V and 0 bases at J, with 21 bases in the middle. The CDR3 spells CASNLRTAPTMNTEAFF. The CDR3 bases are TGTGCCAGCAATTTAAGGACAGCCCCAACCATGAACACTGAAGCTTTCTTT.

V and J are TRBV15 and TRBJ1-6; 7 bases agree with TRBD1. CDR1 and CDR2 from the germline V gene are LNHNV and YYDKDF (reference sequence). This CDR3 is 14 amino acids long. Trimming cost V 6 bases and J 9 bases; bases outside gene matches: 8. This CDR3 reads CATRIGQDSSPLHF. Written as DNA, the CDR3 is TGTGCCACCAGAATCGGACAGGATAGTTCACCCCTCCACTTT. Variable domain in full (rest from reference TRBV15 and TRBJ1-6): DAMVIQNPRYQVTQFGKPVTLSCSQTLNHNVMYWYQQKSSQAPKLLFHYYDKDFNNEADTPDNFQSRRPNTSFCFLDIRSPGLGDTAMYLCATRIGQDSSPLHFGNGTRLTVT.

The chain has TRBV7-2 and TRBJ1-6, with D perhaps matching TRBD1 (6 bases). CDR1 and CDR2 from the germline V gene are SGHTA and FQGNSA. Trimming removed 1 base from V and 10 bases from J, with 11 bases in between. The CDR3 has 14 amino acids. The CDR3 reads CASSLGGRTSPLHF. As DNA, the CDR3 is TGTGCCAGCAGCTTAGGGGGGCGTACCTCACCCCTCCACTTT.

The V call is TRBV27, the J call TRBJ2-1; weak D call: TRBD1 (6 bases). The CDR3 is 17 residues long. CDR1 is MNHEY and CDR2 is SMNVEV in the germline V gene (reference sequence). V lost 6 bases and J 0 bases, leaving 18 bases between the germline ends. The CDR3 is CASSRISAGDSYNEQFF. CDR3 bases: TGTGCCAGCAGCCGAATCTCCGCAGGGGACTCCTACAATGAGCAGTTCTTC.

This clone appeared a few times. V gene TRBV2 combines with J gene TRBJ1-5, with D possibly being TRBD1 (6 bases). With 5 bases removed from V and 4 bases from J, the gap between germline ends came to 15 bases. CDR3 length equals 15 residues. Germline V gene lookup returns CDR1 SNHLY and CDR2 FYNNEI. The DNA for the CDR3 is TGTGCCAGCAGTTTTCCCTTTACAGGGAATCAGCCCCAGCATTTT. It encodes CASSFPFTGNQPQHF.

This chain links TRBV6-5 with TRBJ2-7, with TRBD2 matching over 9 bases. Germline V CDR1 and CDR2: MNHEY, SVGAGI. V was pared by 6 bases and J by 2 bases, with 8 bases of the junction left unmatched. CDR3 length equals 15 residues. The CDR3 DNA follows: TGTGCCAGCAGCCAACCGACTAGCGGAACCTACGAGCAGTACTTC. Its translation is CASSQPTSGTYEQYF.

This clone has only a few counts. The chain has TRBV27 and TRBJ1-5; TRBD1 matches at 9 bases. The CDR3 is 18 amino acids. Germline loops: CDR1 MNHEY, CDR2 SMNVEV (reference sequence). Losses at the gene ends were 5 bases for V and 2 bases for J; bases not matched to a gene: 13. The CDR3 DNA reads TGTGCCAGCAGTCCCAGCCCACAGGGGGCAAGGGGCAATCAGCCCCAGCATTTT. Translation gives CASSPSPQGARGNQPQHF.

The chain joins TRBV19 to TRBJ2-7, with 9 bases matching TRBD2. Looked up from germline, CDR1 is LNHDA and CDR2 is SQIVND (reference sequence). Losses at the gene ends were 3 bases for V and 2 bases for J; bases not matched to a gene: 5. The CDR3 spans 15 residues. Written as DNA, the CDR3 is TGTGCCAGTAGTATCCGACTAGCGGTGACCTACGAGCAGTACTTC. This sequence encodes CASSIRLAVTYEQYF.

The rearrangement joins TRBV19 to TRBJ1-2, with D unclear. Germline loops: CDR1 LNHDA, CDR2 SQIVND (reference sequence). V was clipped by 4 bases and J by 1 base, with 10 bases between them. This CDR3 comprises 14 residues. Here the CDR3 DNA reads TGTGCCAGTAGTAGAGGAGGGATTAACTATGGCTACACCTTC. Encoded protein: CASSRGGINYGYTF.

This clone was seen only once. The genes are TRBV14 and TRBJ1-1; no definite D call. Germline CDR1 reads SGHDN; CDR2 reads FVKESK. This CDR3 has 12 amino acids. Between the trimmed V and J ends, which lost 2 bases and 10 bases, there was a span of 11 bases. The CDR3 is CASSQRGSRAFF. DNA of the CDR3: TGTGCCAGCAGCCAAAGAGGGTCACGAGCTTTCTTT.

The chain carries TRBV9 and TRBJ2-7; 8 nucleotides align to TRBD2. The V gene's germline CDR1 is SGDLS and CDR2 YYNGEE. The CDR3 has 14 amino acids. V lost 0 bases to trimming and J lost 7 bases; unmatched junction nucleotides: 6. CDR3 amino acids: CASSVEIAGREQYF. CDR3 DNA sequence: TGTGCCAGCAGCGTAGAGATAGCGGGAAGGGAGCAGTACTTC.

This rearrangement joins TRBV6-5 to TRBJ2-7; TRBD2 agrees at 8 bases. J was trimmed by 4 bases and V by 6 bases; bases with no gene match: 5. This CDR3 comprises 13 residues. CDR1 and CDR2 (germline): MNHEY, SVGAGI. CDR3 sequence reads: CASSSGRKYEQYF. In nucleotides, the CDR3 is TGTGCCAGCAGCAGCGGGAGAAAGTACGAGCAGTACTTC.

The rearrangement links TRBV4-3 to TRBJ2-5; D gene ambiguous. In germline, CDR1 is LGHNA, CDR2 YSLEER. The CDR3 is made up of 13 amino acids. The germline V and J ends were trimmed by 4 bases and 4 bases, with 10 bases remaining between them. CDR3 amino acids: CASSRKPGETQYF. CDR3 sequence (DNA): TGCGCCAGCAGCCGGAAGCCTGGAGAGACCCAGTACTTC.

This chain connects TRBV18 to TRBJ2-5; D possibly uses TRBD1 or TRBD2 (5 bases each). Per the germline V gene, CDR1 is KGHSH and CDR2 is LQKENI. The ends were cut back, 2 bases at V and 5 bases at J, with 9 bases in the middle. The CDR3 consists of 13 residues. The CDR3 DNA reads TGTGCCAGCTCACCAAGGGACGATGAGACCCAGTACTTC. It translates to CASSPRDDETQYF.

This clone was seen a single time. This rearrangement joins TRBV9 to TRBJ2-1; 8 nucleotides line up with TRBD1. V gave up 1 base and J gave up 7 bases; unmatched junction bases: 4. The CDR3 loop spans 14 amino acids. The germline gives CDR1 SGDLS, CDR2 YYNGEE. The CDR3 sequence: CASSVMDRVNEQFF. CDR3 nucleotide sequence: TGTGCCAGCAGCGTAATGGACAGGGTGAATGAGCAGTTCTTC.

This clone appeared a single time. The rearrangement links TRBV28 to TRBJ1-3, with a weak D call TRBD1 (5 bases). Germline V lookup: CDR1 MDHEN, CDR2 SYDVKM. The CDR3 runs to 14 residues. With 8 bases removed from V and 0 bases from J, the gap between germline ends came to 11 bases. The CDR3 DNA follows: TGTGCCAGCGGGGGTTTATACTCTGGAAACACCATATATTTT. Translating it yields CASGGLYSGNTIYF.

The chain is built from TRBV6-6 and TRBJ2-5; 10 nucleotides line up with TRBD2. The CDR3 loop spans 16 amino acids. The germline V gene has CDR1 MNHNY and CDR2 SVGAGI (reference sequence). V shed 5 bases and J 5 bases; nucleotides not matched to a gene: 11. This CDR3 is CASSGPASGGHETQYF. CDR3 coding DNA: TGTGCCAGCAGTGGCCCCGCTAGCGGGGGCCATGAGACCCAGTACTTC.

This sequence joins TRBV28 and TRBJ2-5; 10 bases are a match to TRBD2. CDR3 length: 16 residues. Trimming at V came to 4 bases and at J to 3 bases, leaving 8 bases not matched to a gene. In germline, CDR1 is MDHEN, CDR2 SYDVKM. CDR3 nucleotide sequence: TGTGCCAGCAGTTATCTCGGACTAGCGGAGAAAGAGACCCAGTACTTC. This translates into CASSYLGLAEKETQYF.

J is TRBJ1-4 and V is TRBV9, with 7 bases aligning to TRBD1. The CDR3 is 15 amino acids. Trimming removed 0 bases from V and 8 bases from J; junction bases left unmatched: 7. Germline V gives CDR1 SGDLS, CDR2 YYNGEE. Here the CDR3 DNA reads TGTGCCAGCAGCGTAGCGGGACAGTCCAGGGAAAAACTGTTTTTT. This translates into CASSVAGQSREKLFF.

V gene TRBV7-9 combines with J gene TRBJ1-1, with D possibly being TRBD1 (5 bases). The V gene lost 0 bases and the J gene lost 4 bases, with 18 bases spanning the gap. The germline CDR1 and CDR2 sequences are SEHNR and FQNEAQ (reference sequence). The CDR3 spans 17 residues. The DNA of the CDR3 is TGTGCCAGCAGCTTAGCGCGGACCTTTGGGGCTATCACTGAAGCTTTCTTT. Residues: CASSLARTFGAITEAFF.